This TCR beta chain was captured in a study of OX40 agonist ivuxolimab in advanced cancers. For the study at large: Patients took ivuxolimab, an agonistic anti-OX40 (CD134) antibody. Prior anti-PD-1, anti-PD-L1 or anti-CTLA-4 therapy did not bar entry, and roughly 40% had some.

Overall study findings and caveats: CD4+ and CD8+ blood T cells expanded clonally by week 6 at 0.1 to 3.0 mg/kg.

Germline V gene lookup returns CDR1 SGHRS and CDR2 YFSETQ. The CDR3 loop spans 15 amino acids. The ends were cut back, 3 bases at V and 3 bases at J, with 12 bases in the middle. Turning to this clone: The antigen remains undetermined.

Only in-frame clones appear in the TCRdb table, and some are missing; sequencing was by immunoSEQ multiplex PCR. The table lists approximately 52,000 clones, about four fifths of them singletons. Sequenced material: CD4+ or CD8+ T cells sorted from blood, taken in a trial of the OX40 agonist ivuxolimab. The clonotype comes from an adult with an advanced solid tumor such as melanoma, head and neck, liver or kidney cancer. The chain recombines TRBV5-1 with TRBJ2-2; no clear D. CDR3: CASSWSVSDTGELFF. CDR3 DNA: TGCGCCAGCAGCTGGAGTGTGAGCGACACCGGGGAGCTGTTTTTT.